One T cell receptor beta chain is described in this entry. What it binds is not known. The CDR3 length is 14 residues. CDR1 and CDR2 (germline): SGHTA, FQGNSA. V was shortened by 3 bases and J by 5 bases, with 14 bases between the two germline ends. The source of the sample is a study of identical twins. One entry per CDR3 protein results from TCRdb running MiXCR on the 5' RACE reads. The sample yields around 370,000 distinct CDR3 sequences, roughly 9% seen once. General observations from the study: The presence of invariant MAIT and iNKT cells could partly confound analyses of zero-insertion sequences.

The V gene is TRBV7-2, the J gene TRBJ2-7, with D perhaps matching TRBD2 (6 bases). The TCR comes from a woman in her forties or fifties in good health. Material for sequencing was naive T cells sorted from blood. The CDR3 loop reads CASSFGLSDNEQYF. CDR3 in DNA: TGTGCCAGCAGCTTTGGACTAAGCGACAACGAGCAGTACTTC. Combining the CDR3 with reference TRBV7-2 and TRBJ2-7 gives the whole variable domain GAGVSQSPSNKVTEKGKDVELRCDPISGHTALYWYRQSLGQGLEFLIYFQGNSAPDKSGLPSDRFSAERTGGSVSTLTIQRTQQEDSAVYLCASSFGLSDNEQYFGPGTRLTVT.